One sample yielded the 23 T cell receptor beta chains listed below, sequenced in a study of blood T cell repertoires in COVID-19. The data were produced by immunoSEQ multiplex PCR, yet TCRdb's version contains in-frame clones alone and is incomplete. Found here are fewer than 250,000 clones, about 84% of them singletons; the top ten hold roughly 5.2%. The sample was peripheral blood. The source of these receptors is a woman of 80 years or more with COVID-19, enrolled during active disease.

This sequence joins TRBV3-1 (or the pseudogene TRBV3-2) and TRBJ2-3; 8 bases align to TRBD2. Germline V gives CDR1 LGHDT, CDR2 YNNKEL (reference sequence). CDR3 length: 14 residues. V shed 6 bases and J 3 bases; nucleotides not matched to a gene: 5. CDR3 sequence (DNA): TGTGCCAGCAGTATAGCGGGGACAACAGATACGCAGTATTTT. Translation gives CASSIAGTTDTQYF.

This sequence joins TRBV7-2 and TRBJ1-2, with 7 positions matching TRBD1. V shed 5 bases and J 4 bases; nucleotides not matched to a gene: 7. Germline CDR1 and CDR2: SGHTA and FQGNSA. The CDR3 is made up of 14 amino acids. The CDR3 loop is CASSRDSRSYGYTF. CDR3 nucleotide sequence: TGTGCCAGCAGCAGGGACAGCCGATCCTATGGCTACACCTTC.

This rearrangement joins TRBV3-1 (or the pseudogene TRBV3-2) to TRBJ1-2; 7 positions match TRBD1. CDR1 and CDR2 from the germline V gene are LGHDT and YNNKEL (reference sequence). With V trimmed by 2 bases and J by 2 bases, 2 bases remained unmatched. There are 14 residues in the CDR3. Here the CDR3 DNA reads TGTGCCAGCAGCCAAACAGGGGCCAACTATGGCTACACCTTC. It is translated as CASSQTGANYGYTF.

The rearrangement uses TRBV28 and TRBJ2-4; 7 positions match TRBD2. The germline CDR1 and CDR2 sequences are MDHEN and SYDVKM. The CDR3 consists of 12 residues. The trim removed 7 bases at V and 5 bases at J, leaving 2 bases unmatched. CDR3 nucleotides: TGTGCCAGCACCAGCGGGGAAAACATTCAGTACTTC. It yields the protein CASTSGENIQYF.

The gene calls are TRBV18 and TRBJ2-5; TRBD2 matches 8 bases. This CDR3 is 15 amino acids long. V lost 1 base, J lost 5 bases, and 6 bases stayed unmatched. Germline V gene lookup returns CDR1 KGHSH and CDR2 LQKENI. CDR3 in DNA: TGTGCCAGCTCACCACAATTTACGGGAGGGGAGACCCAGTACTTC. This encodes CASSPQFTGGETQYF.

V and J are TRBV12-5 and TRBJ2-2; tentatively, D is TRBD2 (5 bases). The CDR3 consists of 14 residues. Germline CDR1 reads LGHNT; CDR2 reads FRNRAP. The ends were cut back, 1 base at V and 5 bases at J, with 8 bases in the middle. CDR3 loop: CASGLGGNTGELFF. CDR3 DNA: TGTGCTAGTGGTTTGGGAGGGAATACCGGGGAGCTGTTTTTT.

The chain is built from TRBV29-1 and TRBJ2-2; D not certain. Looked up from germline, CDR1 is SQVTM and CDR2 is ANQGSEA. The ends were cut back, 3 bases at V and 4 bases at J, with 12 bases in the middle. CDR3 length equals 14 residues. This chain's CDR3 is CSVDGALGTGELFF. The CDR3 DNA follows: TGCAGCGTTGATGGAGCGCTGGGCACCGGGGAGCTGTTTTTT.

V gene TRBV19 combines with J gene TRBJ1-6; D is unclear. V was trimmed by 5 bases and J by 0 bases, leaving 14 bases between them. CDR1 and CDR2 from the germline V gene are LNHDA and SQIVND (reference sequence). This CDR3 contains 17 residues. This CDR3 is CASSLPNGGSYNSPLHF. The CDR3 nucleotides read TGTGCCAGTAGTTTACCAAACGGTGGCTCCTATAATTCACCCCTCCACTTT.

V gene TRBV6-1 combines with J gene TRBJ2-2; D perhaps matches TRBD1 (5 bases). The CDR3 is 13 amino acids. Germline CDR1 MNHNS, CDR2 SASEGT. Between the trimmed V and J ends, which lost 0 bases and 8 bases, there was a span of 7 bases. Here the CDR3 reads CASSEAGVGELFF. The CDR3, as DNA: TGTGCCAGCAGTGAAGCAGGGGTTGGGGAGCTGTTTTTT.

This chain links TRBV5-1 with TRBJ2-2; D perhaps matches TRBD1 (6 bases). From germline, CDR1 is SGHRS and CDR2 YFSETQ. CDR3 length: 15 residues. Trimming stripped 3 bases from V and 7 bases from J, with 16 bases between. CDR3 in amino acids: CASSSALGGHGELFF. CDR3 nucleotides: TGCGCCAGCAGCTCCGCTTTAGGGGGTCACGGGGAGCTGTTTTTT.

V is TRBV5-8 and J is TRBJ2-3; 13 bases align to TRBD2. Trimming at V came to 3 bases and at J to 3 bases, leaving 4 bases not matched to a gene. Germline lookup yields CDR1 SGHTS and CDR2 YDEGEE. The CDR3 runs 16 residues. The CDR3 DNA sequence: TGTGCCAGCAGCTCGGGGACTAGCGGGATAACAGATACGCAGTATTTT. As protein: CASSSGTSGITDTQYF.

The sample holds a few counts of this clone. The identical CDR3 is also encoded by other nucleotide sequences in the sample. The CDR3 region is CASSSGQMNTEAFF. CDR3 coding DNA: TGCGCCAGCAGCTCCGGACAAATGAACACTGAAGCTTTCTTT. The genes are TRBV5-1 and TRBJ1-1; the D gene is possibly TRBD1 (5 bases). This CDR3 is 14 amino acids long. Per the germline V gene, CDR1 is SGHRS and CDR2 is YFSETQ. V lost 3 bases, J lost 0 bases, and 9 bases lay in between.

The CDR3 coding sequence is TGTGCCAGCAGCCCGGACAGGGACACTGAAGCTTTCTTT. Translating it yields CASSPDRDTEAFF. The chain has TRBV11-2 and TRBJ1-1; 8 bases fit TRBD1. CDR3 length: 13 amino acids. Germline values: CDR1 SGHAT, CDR2 FQNNGV. V was clipped by 5 bases and J by 3 bases; unmatched bases: 2.

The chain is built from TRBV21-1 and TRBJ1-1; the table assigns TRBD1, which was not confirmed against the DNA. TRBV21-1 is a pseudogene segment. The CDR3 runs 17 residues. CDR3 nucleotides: TGTGCCAGCAGCAAAGCTCAGACAGGGTCCATGAACACTGAAGCTTTCTTT. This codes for CASSKAQTGSMNTEAFF.

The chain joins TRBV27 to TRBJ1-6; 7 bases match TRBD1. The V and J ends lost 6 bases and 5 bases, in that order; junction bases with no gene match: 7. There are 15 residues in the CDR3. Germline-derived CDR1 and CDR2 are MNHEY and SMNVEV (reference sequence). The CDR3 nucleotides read TGTGCCAGCAGGCCTGGGACAGTAGATAATTCACCCCTCCACTTT. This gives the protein CASRPGTVDNSPLHF.

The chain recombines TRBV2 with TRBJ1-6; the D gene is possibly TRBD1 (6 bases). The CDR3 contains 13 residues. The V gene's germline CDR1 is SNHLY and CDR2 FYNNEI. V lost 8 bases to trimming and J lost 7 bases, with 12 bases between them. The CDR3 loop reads CASEATGNSPLHF. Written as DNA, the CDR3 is TGTGCCAGCGAAGCAACAGGGAATTCACCCCTCCACTTT.

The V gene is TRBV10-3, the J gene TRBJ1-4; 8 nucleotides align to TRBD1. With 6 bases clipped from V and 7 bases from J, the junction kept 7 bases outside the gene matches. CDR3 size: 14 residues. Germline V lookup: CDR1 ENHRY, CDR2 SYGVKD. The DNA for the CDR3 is TGTGCCATCAGCCGAACAGGGGGTTCTGAAAAACTGTTTTTT. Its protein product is CAISRTGGSEKLFF.

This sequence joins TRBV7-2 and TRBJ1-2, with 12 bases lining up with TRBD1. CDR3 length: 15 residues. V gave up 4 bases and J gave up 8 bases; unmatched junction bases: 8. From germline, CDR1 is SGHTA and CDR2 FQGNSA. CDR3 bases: TGTGCCAGCAGCTCCAGCGAGGGGACAGGGGGCGGCTACACCTTC. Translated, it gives CASSSSEGTGGGYTF.

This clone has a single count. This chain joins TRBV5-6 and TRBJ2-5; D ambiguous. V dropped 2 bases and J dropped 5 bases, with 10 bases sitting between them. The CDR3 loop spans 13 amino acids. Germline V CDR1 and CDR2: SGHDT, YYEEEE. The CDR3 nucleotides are TGTGCCAGCAGCTTACAGCCTACGGAGACCCAGTACTTC. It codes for CASSLQPTETQYF.

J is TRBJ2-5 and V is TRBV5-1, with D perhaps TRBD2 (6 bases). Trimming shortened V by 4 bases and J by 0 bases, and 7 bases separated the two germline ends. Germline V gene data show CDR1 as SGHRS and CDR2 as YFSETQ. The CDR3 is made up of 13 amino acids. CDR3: CASSRDYQETQYF. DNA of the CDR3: TGCGCCAGCAGCCGGGACTACCAAGAGACCCAGTACTTC.

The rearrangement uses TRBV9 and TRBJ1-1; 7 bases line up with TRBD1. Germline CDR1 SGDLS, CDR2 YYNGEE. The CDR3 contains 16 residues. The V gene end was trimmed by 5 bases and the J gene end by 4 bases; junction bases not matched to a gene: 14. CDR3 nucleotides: TGTGCCAGCAGACTAGTAACAGGGGCAGGAGGCACTGAAGCTTTCTTT. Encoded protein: CASRLVTGAGGTEAFF.

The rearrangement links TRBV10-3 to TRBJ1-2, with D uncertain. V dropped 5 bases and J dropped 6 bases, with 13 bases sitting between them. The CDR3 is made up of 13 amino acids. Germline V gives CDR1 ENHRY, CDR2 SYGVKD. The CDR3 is CAISPQQLDGYTF. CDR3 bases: TGTGCCATCAGTCCACAGCAACTGGATGGCTACACCTTC.

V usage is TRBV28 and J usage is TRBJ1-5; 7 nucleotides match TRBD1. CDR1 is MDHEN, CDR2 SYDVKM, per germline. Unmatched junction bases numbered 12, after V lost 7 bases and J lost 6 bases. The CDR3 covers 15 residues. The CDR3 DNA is TGTGCCAGCACTGTAATGGCAGGGGGAGGTCAGCCCCAGCATTTT. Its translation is CASTVMAGGGQPQHF.